The 26 T cell receptor beta chains presented below share a single source sample, sequenced in a study of blood T cell repertoires in COVID-19. Data came from immunoSEQ multiplex PCR; TCRdb stores just in-frame clones and leaves some out. The data show 250,000 or so clones, with roughly 88% seen just once and 9% to 15% held by the top ten. The sequencing input was peripheral blood. The source is an older man with acute or convalescent COVID-19.

The V and J genes are TRBV7-9 and TRBJ1-1; tentative D call: TRBD1 (5 bases). The ends were cut back, 1 base at V and 5 bases at J, with 11 bases in the middle. The CDR3 covers 14 residues. Germline CDR1 SEHNR, CDR2 FQNEAQ (reference sequence). CDR3 bases: TGTGCCAGCAGCTTAGGCAGGGTGGGTACTGAAGCTTTCTTT. Its protein is CASSLGRVGTEAFF.

CDR3 nucleotide sequence: TGCGCCAGCAGCTTGGGCGGGACAGGAGGGGGAAATGAGCAGTTCTTC. It yields the protein CASSLGGTGGGNEQFF. The chain has TRBV5-1 and TRBJ2-1; 8 bases are a match to TRBD1. The CDR3 covers 16 residues. The germline V gene encodes CDR1 SGHRS and CDR2 YFSETQ. J was trimmed by 7 bases and V by 0 bases; bases with no gene match: 9.

The V and J genes are TRBV6-5 and TRBJ1-4; D is unclear. Trimming cost V 2 bases and J 7 bases, with 8 bases left between them. The CDR3 has 13 residues. In germline, CDR1 is MNHEY, CDR2 SVGAGI. The CDR3 region has the DNA TGTGCCAGCAGTTACGGGCCCTTTGAAAAACTGTTTTTT. Its translation is CASSYGPFEKLFF.

The J gene is TRBJ2-5, the V gene TRBV25-1, with D possibly TRBD2 on 6 matching bases. Germline V CDR1 and CDR2: MGHDK, SYGVNS. V dropped 3 bases and J dropped 7 bases, with 9 bases sitting between them. The CDR3 length is 12 residues. CDR3 protein: CASSDFGGTQYF. For the CDR3, the DNA is TGTGCCAGCAGTGATTTCGGGGGGACCCAGTACTTC. The full variable domain, rest sourced from reference TRBV25-1 and TRBJ2-5, is EADIYQTPRYLVIGTGKKITLECSQTMGHDKMYWYQQDPGMELHLIHYSYGVNSTEKGDLSSESTVSRIRTEHFPLTLESARPSHTSQYLCASSDFGGTQYFGPGTRLLVL.

The chain links TRBV5-8 to TRBJ1-2; 8 bases are shared with TRBD1. The CDR3 covers 14 residues. V lost 4 bases and J lost 4; bases outside the gene matches: 6. CDR1 SGHTS and CDR2 YDEGEE come from the germline V gene. Written as DNA, the CDR3 is TGTGCCAGCAGCCCAGGACAGGGAGTCTATGGCTACACCTTC. Its protein is CASSPGQGVYGYTF. The full variable domain, completed using reference TRBV5-8 and TRBJ1-2, is EAGVTQSPTHLIKTRGQQATLRCSPISGHTSVYWYQQALGLGLQFLLWYDEGEERNRGNFPPRFSGRQFPNYSSELNVNALELEDSALYLCASSPGQGVYGYTFGSGTRLTVV.

This clone was counted a few times. V and J are TRBV10-3 and TRBJ1-1; perhaps TRBD1 as D (6 bases). Trimming left V 7 bases short and J 3 bases short, with 15 bases between. The CDR3 has 14 amino acids. The germline V gene encodes CDR1 ENHRY and CDR2 SYGVKD. The CDR3 sequence: CAINAEGGDTEAFF. As DNA, the CDR3 is TGTGCCATCAATGCCGAGGGGGGGGACACTGAAGCTTTCTTT.

This sequence joins TRBV19 and TRBJ1-6, with 9 bases identical to TRBD1. In germline, CDR1 is LNHDA, CDR2 SQIVND (reference sequence). The V gene end was trimmed by 7 bases and the J gene end by 8 bases; junction bases not matched to a gene: 6. CDR3 length: 14 residues. The CDR3 coding sequence is TGTGCCAGTACCCCGGGACAGGGAGATTCACCCCTCCACTTT. It codes for CASTPGQGDSPLHF. The full variable domain, with the rest looked up from reference TRBV19 and TRBJ1-6, is DGGITQSPKYLFRKEGQNVTLSCEQNLNHDAMYWYRQDPGQGLRLIYYSQIVNDFQKGDIAEGYSVSREKKESFPLTVTSAQKNPTAFYLCASTPGQGDSPLHFGNGTRLTVT.

V usage is TRBV6-2 or TRBV6-3 and J usage is TRBJ2-5; tentative D call: TRBD2 (6 bases). Germline loops: CDR1 MNHEY, CDR2 SVGEGT. The CDR3 has 13 amino acids. With 4 bases removed from V and 5 bases from J, the gap between germline ends came to 11 bases. CDR3 nucleotides: TGTGCCAGCAGTTCAGGGACTGTGGAGACCCAGTACTTC. Translating it yields CASSSGTVETQYF.

The V and J genes are TRBV5-1 and TRBJ2-5, with D tentatively TRBD2 (5 bases). This CDR3 has 12 amino acids. CDR1 and CDR2 from the germline V gene are SGHRS and YFSETQ. V was trimmed by 3 bases and J by 4 bases, leaving 7 bases between them. The CDR3 is CASSSEGETQYF. CDR3 bases: TGCGCCAGCAGCTCCGAGGGAGAGACCCAGTACTTC.

V is TRBV19 and J is TRBJ2-7; the D gene is possibly TRBD2 (5 bases). Looked up from germline, CDR1 is LNHDA and CDR2 is SQIVND (reference sequence). The length of the CDR3 is 15 residues. V dropped 1 base and J dropped 1 base, with 11 bases sitting between them. DNA of the CDR3: TGTGCCAGTAGTATAGGGCGGACTCTTTCCTACGAGCAGTACTTC. Protein sequence: CASSIGRTLSYEQYF.

This clone was observed once. The chain joins TRBV28 to TRBJ2-7; 10 bases map to TRBD1. Germline V CDR1 and CDR2: MDHEN, SYDVKM. This CDR3 is built from 13 residues. V shed 3 bases, J shed 9 bases, and the junction held 5 bases outside the gene matches. CDR3 DNA sequence: TGTGCCAGCAGTTTGTCGGGACAGGGGCCGCAGTACTTC. This codes for CASSLSGQGPQYF.

The CDR3 DNA reads TGTGCCAGCAGTTTACTTGGCAGGGGATCGGGCGGGTACAATGAGCAGTTCTTC. This codes for CASSLLGRGSGGYNEQFF. The V call is TRBV28, the J call TRBJ2-1; possible D gene TRBD1, 6 bases. The CDR3 has 18 amino acids. V was cut by 2 bases and J by 4 bases, with 21 bases left in between. Germline V lookup: CDR1 MDHEN, CDR2 SYDVKM.

This sequence joins TRBV2 and TRBJ2-7; TRBD1 might be the D (6 bases). The CDR3 extends over 13 amino acids. Germline V gene lookup returns CDR1 SNHLY and CDR2 FYNNEI. Between the trimmed V and J ends, which lost 6 bases and 3 bases, there was a span of 12 bases. CDR3: CASRQGLGYEQYF. CDR3 DNA sequence: TGTGCCAGCAGACAGGGTCTGGGCTACGAGCAGTACTTC.

The chain links TRBV5-1 to TRBJ2-6; perhaps TRBD1 as D (6 bases). This CDR3 contains 19 residues. With 4 bases removed from V and 0 bases from J, the gap between germline ends came to 20 bases. The germline V gene has CDR1 SGHRS and CDR2 YFSETQ. The CDR3 bases are TGCGCCAGCAGCCAAAGAGGACAGTCGAGCCCCTCTGGGGCCAACGTCCTGACTTTC. Amino acids: CASSQRGQSSPSGANVLTF.

V gene TRBV7-2 combines with J gene TRBJ1-1, with a possible D match to TRBD1 (5 bases). Per germline, CDR1 SGHTA and CDR2 FQGNSA. Trimming stripped 4 bases from V and 3 bases from J, with 9 bases between. This CDR3 is 13 amino acids long. The CDR3 DNA reads as TGTGCCAGCAGCTCAGGACAATACACTGAAGCTTTCTTT. Its protein is CASSSGQYTEAFF.

The V gene is TRBV2, the J gene TRBJ2-2, with TRBD1 identical over 10 bases. CDR1 is SNHLY and CDR2 is FYNNEI in the germline V gene. The CDR3 runs to 15 residues. V dropped 6 bases and J dropped 5; count of bases not matched to a gene: 6. This chain's CDR3 is CASRPGQGMTGELFF. In DNA, the CDR3 is TGTGCCAGCAGGCCGGGACAGGGGATGACCGGGGAGCTGTTTTTT.

The chain's CDR3 is CASSISQGLSGNTIYF. CDR3 sequence (DNA): TGTGCCAGTAGTATCAGCCAGGGTCTCTCTGGAAACACCATATATTTT. This chain uses TRBV19 with TRBJ1-3, with TRBD1 as a possible D gene (5 bases). The CDR3 spans 16 residues. V lost 3 bases to trimming and J lost 0 bases, with 12 bases between them. Germline CDR1 is LNHDA and CDR2 is SQIVND (reference sequence).

This clone was seen a few times. This rearrangement joins TRBV15 to TRBJ2-1; TRBD2 is a possible D gene (5 bases). Per germline, CDR1 LNHNV and CDR2 YYDKDF (reference sequence). The V gene lost 6 bases and the J gene lost 0 bases, with 12 bases spanning the gap. This CDR3 is 15 amino acids long. CDR3 region: CATRLSGGSYNEQFF. The CDR3 DNA reads as TGTGCCACCAGACTGAGCGGTGGCTCCTACAATGAGCAGTTCTTC.

The chain is built from TRBV4-3 and TRBJ2-3, with D perhaps matching TRBD1 (5 bases). Germline CDR1 reads LGHNA; CDR2 reads YSLEER. This CDR3 is built from 16 residues. Deletions cut 0 bases from V and 3 bases from J, with 13 bases between. This CDR3 reads CASSQDGRAGTDTQYF. The CDR3 nucleotides are TGCGCCAGCAGCCAAGACGGCAGGGCTGGTACAGATACGCAGTATTTT.

The V gene is TRBV2, the J gene TRBJ1-5, with D possibly matching TRBD1 (6 bases). The CDR3 totals 14 residues. Germline CDR1 SNHLY, CDR2 FYNNEI. V lost 3 bases to trimming and J lost 2 bases, with 8 bases between them. CDR3 coding DNA: TGTGCCAGCAGTGACAGGGGAGGCAATCAGCCCCAGCATTTT. It encodes CASSDRGGNQPQHF.

This rearrangement joins TRBV6-4 to TRBJ2-1, with D perhaps matching TRBD2 (6 bases). V was trimmed by 6 bases and J by 0 bases, leaving 12 bases between them. Per germline, CDR1 MRHNA and CDR2 SNTAGT. The CDR3 length is 15 residues. The CDR3 DNA sequence: TGTGCCAGCAGCGTAGCGGTTAGCTCCTACAATGAGCAGTTCTTC. This sequence encodes CASSVAVSSYNEQFF.

The CDR3 loop is CASSHQPGQGTGVYF. In DNA form, the CDR3 reads TGTGCCAGCAGTCACCAACCGGGACAGGGTACGGGAGTGTACTTC. The gene calls are TRBV6-5 and TRBJ2-4; TRBD1 agrees at 9 bases. CDR1 is MNHEY and CDR2 is SVGAGI in the germline V gene. The CDR3 is made up of 15 amino acids. The junction had 17 bases not matched to a gene; V was cut back by 5 bases and J by 15 bases.

CDR3 sequence: CASSLIGGFEAFF. In DNA form, the CDR3 reads TGTGCCAGCAGCTTAATTGGCGGGTTTGAAGCTTTCTTT. V and J are TRBV7-8 and TRBJ1-1; D uncertain. The CDR3 runs to 13 residues. V was cut by 2 bases and J by 7 bases, with 11 bases left in between. The germline V gene has CDR1 SGHVS and CDR2 FQNEAQ.

This chain joins TRBV5-1 and TRBJ1-1; TRBD1 matches at 9 bases. Germline lookup yields CDR1 SGHRS and CDR2 YFSETQ. The CDR3 consists of 14 residues. V lost 3 bases, J lost 7 bases, and 7 bases stayed unmatched. CDR3 sequence: CASSSHTGGIEAFF. CDR3 nucleotide sequence: TGCGCCAGCAGCTCACACACAGGGGGCATTGAAGCTTTCTTT.

The table lists this clone with a few counts. V usage is TRBV28 and J usage is TRBJ1-2, with TRBD1 as a possible D gene (6 bases). Per the germline V gene, CDR1 is MDHEN and CDR2 is SYDVKM. The CDR3 is made up of 14 amino acids. V was shortened by 5 bases and J by 5 bases, with 15 bases between the two germline ends. Written as DNA, the CDR3 is TGTGCCAGCAGTCTACAGGGAATAACTTATGGCTACACCTTC. It translates to CASSLQGITYGYTF.

The V and J genes are TRBV5-1 and TRBJ2-2; maybe TRBD1 (6 bases). The CDR3 is 14 amino acids. Germline lookup yields CDR1 SGHRS and CDR2 YFSETQ. Trimming removed 9 bases at V and 0 bases at J, with 12 bases between. Here the CDR3 reads CATSGQANTGELFF. CDR3 DNA: TGCGCCACCTCGGGACAAGCGAACACCGGGGAGCTGTTTTTT.